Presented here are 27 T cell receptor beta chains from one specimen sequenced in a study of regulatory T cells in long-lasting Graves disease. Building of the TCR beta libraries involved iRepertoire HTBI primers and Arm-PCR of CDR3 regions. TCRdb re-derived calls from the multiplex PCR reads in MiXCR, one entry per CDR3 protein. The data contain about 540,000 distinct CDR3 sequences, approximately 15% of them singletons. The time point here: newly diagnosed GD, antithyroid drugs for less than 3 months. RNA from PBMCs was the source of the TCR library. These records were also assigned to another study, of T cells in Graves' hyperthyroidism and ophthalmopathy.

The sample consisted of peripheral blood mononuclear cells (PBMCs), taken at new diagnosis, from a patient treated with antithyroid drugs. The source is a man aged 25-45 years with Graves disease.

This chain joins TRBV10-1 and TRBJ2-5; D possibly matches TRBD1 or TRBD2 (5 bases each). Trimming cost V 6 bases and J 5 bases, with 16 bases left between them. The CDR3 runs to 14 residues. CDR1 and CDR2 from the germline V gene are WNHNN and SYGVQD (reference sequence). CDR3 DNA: TGCGCCAGCAGCCCCGGGGCTACGGGGGAGACCCAGTACTTC. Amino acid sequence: CASSPGATGETQYF.

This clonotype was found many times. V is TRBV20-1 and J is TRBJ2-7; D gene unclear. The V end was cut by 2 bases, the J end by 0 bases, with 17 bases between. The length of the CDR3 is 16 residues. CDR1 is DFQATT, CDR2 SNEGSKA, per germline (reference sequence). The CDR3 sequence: CSARRKTVFSSYEQYF. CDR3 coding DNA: TGCAGTGCTAGACGAAAGACTGTGTTTAGCTCCTACGAGCAGTACTTC.

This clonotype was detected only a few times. The CDR3 reads CASRERGYNSPLHF. The CDR3 DNA reads TGTGCCAGCAGAGAAAGGGGATATAATTCACCCCTCCACTTT. This chain uses TRBV6-2 or TRBV6-3 with TRBJ1-6; D is possibly TRBD1 (5 bases). The CDR3 spans 14 residues. The V and J ends lost 6 bases and 4 bases respectively, with 10 bases between them. Germline loops: CDR1 MNHEY, CDR2 SVGEGT.

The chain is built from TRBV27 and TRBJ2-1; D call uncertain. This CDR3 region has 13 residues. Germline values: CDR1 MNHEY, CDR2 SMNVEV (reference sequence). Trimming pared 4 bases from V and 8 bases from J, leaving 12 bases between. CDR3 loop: CASSSISSDEQFF. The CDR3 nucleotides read TGTGCCAGCAGTTCCATCTCTTCTGATGAGCAGTTCTTC.

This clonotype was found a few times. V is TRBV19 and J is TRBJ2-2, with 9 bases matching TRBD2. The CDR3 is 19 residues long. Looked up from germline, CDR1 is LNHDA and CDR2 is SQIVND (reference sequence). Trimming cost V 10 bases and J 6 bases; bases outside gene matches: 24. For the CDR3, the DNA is TGTGCCACCCTAAAGGTTTCCACGGGACTAGCCCCCACCCCCGGGGAGCTGTTTTTT. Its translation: CATLKVSTGLAPTPGELFF.

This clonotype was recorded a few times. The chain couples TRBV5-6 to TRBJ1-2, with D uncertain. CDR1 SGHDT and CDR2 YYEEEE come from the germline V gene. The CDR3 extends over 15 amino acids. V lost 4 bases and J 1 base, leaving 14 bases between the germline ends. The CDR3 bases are TGTGCCAGCAGCCCGCTGCTACGCGATAACTATGGCTACACCTTC. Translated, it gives CASSPLLRDNYGYTF. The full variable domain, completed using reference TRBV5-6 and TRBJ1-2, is DAGVTQSPTHLIKTRGQQVTLRCSPKSGHDTVSWYQQALGQGPQFIFQYYEEEERQRGNFPDRFSGHQFPNYSSELNVNALLLGDSALYLCASSPLLRDNYGYTFGSGTRLTVV.

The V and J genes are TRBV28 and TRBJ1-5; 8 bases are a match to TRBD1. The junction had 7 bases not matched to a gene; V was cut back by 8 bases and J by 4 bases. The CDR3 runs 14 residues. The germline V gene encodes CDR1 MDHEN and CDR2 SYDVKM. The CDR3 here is CASGPGGANQPQHF. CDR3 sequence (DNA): TGTGCCAGCGGCCCAGGGGGCGCGAATCAGCCCCAGCATTTT.

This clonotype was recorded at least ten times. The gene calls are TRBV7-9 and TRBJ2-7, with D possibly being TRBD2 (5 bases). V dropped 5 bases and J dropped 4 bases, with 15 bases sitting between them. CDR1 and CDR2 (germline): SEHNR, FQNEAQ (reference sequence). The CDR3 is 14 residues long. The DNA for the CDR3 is TGTGCCAGCAGCCCCCGGGAATTTCCTTACGAGCAGTACTTC. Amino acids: CASSPREFPYEQYF.

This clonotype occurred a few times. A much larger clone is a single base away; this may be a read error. The CDR3 sequence: CSALLEGGLSQPQHF. The CDR3 bases are TGCAGTGCACTTCTCGAAGGGGGGCTAAGTCAGCCCCAGCATTTT. J is TRBJ1-5 and V is TRBV20-1; D may be TRBD1 (6 bases). Trimming pared 6 bases from V and 6 bases from J, leaving 21 bases between. The CDR3 runs to 15 residues. Germline V CDR1 and CDR2: DFQATT, SNEGSKA (reference sequence).

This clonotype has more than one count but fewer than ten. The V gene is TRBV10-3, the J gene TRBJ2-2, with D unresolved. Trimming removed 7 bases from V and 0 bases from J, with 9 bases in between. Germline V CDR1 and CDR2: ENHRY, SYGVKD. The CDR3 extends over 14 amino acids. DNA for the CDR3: TGTGCCATCACGGCAACCGCGAACACCGGGGAGCTGTTTTTT. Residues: CAITATANTGELFF.

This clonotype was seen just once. CDR3 in amino acids: CASSPAGTGGEYEQYF. Here the CDR3 DNA reads TGTGCCAGCAGTCCTGCAGGGACAGGGGGCGAGTACGAGCAGTACTTC. V is TRBV28 and J is TRBJ2-7; 12 nucleotides agree with TRBD1. This CDR3 contains 16 residues. V lost 5 bases, J lost 4 bases, and 9 bases stayed unmatched. Germline V gene data show CDR1 as MDHEN and CDR2 as SYDVKM.

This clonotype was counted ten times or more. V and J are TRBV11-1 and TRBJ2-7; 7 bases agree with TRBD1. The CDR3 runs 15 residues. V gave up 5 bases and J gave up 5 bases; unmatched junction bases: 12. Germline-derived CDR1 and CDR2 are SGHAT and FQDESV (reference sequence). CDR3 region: CASSPPPGGSDEQYF. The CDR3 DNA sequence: TGTGCCAGCAGCCCGCCCCCAGGGGGTAGCGACGAGCAGTACTTC.

The CDR3 bases are TGTGCCAGCTCACCACAGCAGACAGGACAAGAGACCCAGTACTTC. It translates to CASSPQQTGQETQYF. The genes are TRBV18 and TRBJ2-5; a weak D match, TRBD1 (6 bases). Trimming pared 1 base from V and 2 bases from J, leaving 11 bases between. The CDR3 has 15 amino acids. Looked up from germline, CDR1 is KGHSH and CDR2 is LQKENI. The full variable domain, its missing parts supplied by reference TRBV18 and TRBJ2-5, is NAGVMQNPRHLVRRRGQEARLRCSPMKGHSHVYWYRQLPEEGLKFMVYLQKENIIDESGMPKERFSAEFPKEGPSILRIQQVVRGDSAAYFCASSPQQTGQETQYFGPGTRLLVL.

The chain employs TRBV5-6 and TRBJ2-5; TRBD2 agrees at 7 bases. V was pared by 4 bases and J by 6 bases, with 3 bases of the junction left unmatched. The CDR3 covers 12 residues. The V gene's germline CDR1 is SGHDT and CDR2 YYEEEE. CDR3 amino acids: CASSRTSKTQYF. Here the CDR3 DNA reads TGTGCCAGCAGCCGGACTAGTAAGACCCAGTACTTC. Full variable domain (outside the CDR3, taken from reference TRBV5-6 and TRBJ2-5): DAGVTQSPTHLIKTRGQQVTLRCSPKSGHDTVSWYQQALGQGPQFIFQYYEEEERQRGNFPDRFSGHQFPNYSSELNVNALLLGDSALYLCASSRTSKTQYFGPGTRLLVL.

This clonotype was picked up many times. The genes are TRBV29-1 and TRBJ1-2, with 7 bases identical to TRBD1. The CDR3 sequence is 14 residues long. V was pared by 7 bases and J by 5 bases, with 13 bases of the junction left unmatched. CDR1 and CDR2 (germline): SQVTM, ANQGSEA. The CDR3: CSAGVEGARYGYTF. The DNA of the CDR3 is TGCAGCGCGGGGGTGGAGGGGGCGCGGTATGGCTACACCTTC.

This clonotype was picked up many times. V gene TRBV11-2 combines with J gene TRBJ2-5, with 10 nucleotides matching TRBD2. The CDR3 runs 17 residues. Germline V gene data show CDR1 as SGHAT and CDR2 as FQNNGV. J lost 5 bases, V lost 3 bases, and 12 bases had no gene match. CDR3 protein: CASSFVAGGSSPETQYF. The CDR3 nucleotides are TGTGCCAGCAGCTTCGTAGCGGGAGGCTCCTCCCCCGAGACCCAGTACTTC.

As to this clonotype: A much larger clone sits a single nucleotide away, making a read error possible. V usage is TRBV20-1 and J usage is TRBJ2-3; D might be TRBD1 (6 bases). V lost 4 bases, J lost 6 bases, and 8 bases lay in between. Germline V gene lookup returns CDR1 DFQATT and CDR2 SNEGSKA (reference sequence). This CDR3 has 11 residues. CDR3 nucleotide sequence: TGCAGTGCTATGGGGGCCGATACGCAGTATTTT. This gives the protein CSAMGADTQYF.

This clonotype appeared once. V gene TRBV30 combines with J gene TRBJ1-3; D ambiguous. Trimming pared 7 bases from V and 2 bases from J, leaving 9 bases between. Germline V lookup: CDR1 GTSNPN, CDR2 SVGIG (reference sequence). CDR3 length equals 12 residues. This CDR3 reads CASPAAGNTIYF. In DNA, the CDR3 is TGTGCCTCCCCCGCGGCTGGAAACACCATATATTTT.

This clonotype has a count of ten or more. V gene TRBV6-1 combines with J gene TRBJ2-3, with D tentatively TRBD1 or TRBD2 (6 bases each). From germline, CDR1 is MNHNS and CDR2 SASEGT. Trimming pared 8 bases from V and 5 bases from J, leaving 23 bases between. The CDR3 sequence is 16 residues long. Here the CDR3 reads CASDSTGASVGDTQYF. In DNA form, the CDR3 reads TGTGCCAGCGACTCCACGGGGGCTAGCGTTGGAGATACGCAGTATTTT.

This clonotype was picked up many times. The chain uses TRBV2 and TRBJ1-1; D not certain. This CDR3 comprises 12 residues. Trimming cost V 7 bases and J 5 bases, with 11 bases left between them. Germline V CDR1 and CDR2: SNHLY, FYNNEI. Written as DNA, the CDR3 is TGTGCCAGCAAACCACCCCGGACTGAAGCTTTCTTT. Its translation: CASKPPRTEAFF. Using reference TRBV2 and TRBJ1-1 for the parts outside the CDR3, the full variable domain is EPEVTQTPSHQVTQMGQEVILRCVPISNHLYFYWYRQILGQKVEFLVSFYNNEISEKSEIFDDQFSVERPDGSNFTLKIRSTKLEDSAMYFCASKPPRTEAFFGQGTRLTVV.

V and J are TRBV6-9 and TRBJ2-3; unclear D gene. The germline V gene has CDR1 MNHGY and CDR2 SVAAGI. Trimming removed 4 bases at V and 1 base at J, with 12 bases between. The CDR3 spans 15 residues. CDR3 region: CASSSSPARTDTQYF. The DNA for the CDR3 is TGTGCCAGCAGTTCATCCCCGGCCCGCACAGATACGCAGTATTTT.

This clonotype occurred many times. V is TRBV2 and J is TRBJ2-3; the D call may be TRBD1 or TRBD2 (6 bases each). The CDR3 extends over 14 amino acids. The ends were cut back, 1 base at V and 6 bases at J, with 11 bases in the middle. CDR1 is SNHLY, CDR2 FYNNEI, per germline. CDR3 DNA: TGTGCCAGCAGTGAAGGAGGGGGAGGCGATACGCAGTATTTT. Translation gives CASSEGGGGDTQYF.

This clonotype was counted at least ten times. In nucleotides, the CDR3 is TGCAGTGCTAGAGCCCTAGCTGGAGGCTACGAGCAGTACTTC. This sequence encodes CSARALAGGYEQYF. This chain links TRBV20-1 with TRBJ2-7, with D perhaps TRBD2 (5 bases). The germline V and J ends were trimmed by 1 base and 3 bases, with 13 bases remaining between them. There are 14 residues in the CDR3. Germline CDR1 is DFQATT and CDR2 is SNEGSKA (reference sequence).

The CDR3 coding sequence is TGTGCCAGCAGCCTCGCGCCCCGGGACAGGGGAACTGAAGCTTTCTTT. This codes for CASSLAPRDRGTEAFF. V gene TRBV3-1 combines with J gene TRBJ1-1; TRBD1 agrees at 10 bases. V lost 4 bases to trimming and J lost 5 bases; unmatched junction nucleotides: 10. The CDR3 length is 16 residues. Germline-derived CDR1 and CDR2 are LGHDT and YNNKEL (reference sequence).

CDR3 residues: CASSYREGTYEQYF. The CDR3 DNA is TGTGCCAGCAGTTATCGGGAAGGAACCTACGAGCAGTACTTC. The chain employs TRBV6-5 and TRBJ2-7; TRBD2 is a possible D gene (5 bases). The germline V and J ends were trimmed by 3 bases and 2 bases, with 11 bases remaining between them. Germline V gene lookup returns CDR1 MNHEY and CDR2 SVGAGI. The CDR3 sequence is 14 residues long.

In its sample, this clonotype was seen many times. The CDR3 reads CASSTESNYGYTF. CDR3 DNA sequence: TGTGCCAGCTCGACAGAGAGTAACTATGGCTACACCTTC. The chain carries TRBV2 and TRBJ1-2; D is perhaps TRBD1 (5 bases). Trimming took off 8 bases at V and 1 base at J, with 11 bases between the two ends. In germline, CDR1 is SNHLY, CDR2 FYNNEI. The CDR3 runs to 13 residues.

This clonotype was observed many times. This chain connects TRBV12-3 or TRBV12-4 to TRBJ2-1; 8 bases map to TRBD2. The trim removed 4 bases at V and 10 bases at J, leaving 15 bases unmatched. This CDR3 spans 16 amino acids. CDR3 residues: CASSSPDSGSWKEQFF. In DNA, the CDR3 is TGTGCCAGCAGTTCCCCCGACAGCGGGAGTTGGAAAGAGCAGTTCTTC.